Described below is a single T cell receptor (beta chain) sequence and its context. Its target is unknown. In each case, RNA was isolated and then reverse transcribed into cDNA as the sequencing template. Method: immunoSEQ multiplex PCR; TCRdb's copy keeps in-frame clones and lacks some. Among fewer than 200,000 clones listed, just under 60% were seen once. The data were obtained in a study of CD8+ T cells in alopecia areata. Across the whole study: Tofacitinib administration to treated patients was oral, at 5 to 10 mg twice daily.

CD4+ and CD8+ T cells were sorted from PBMCs. Study-wide results and caveats: Compared with mice, patients displayed less clear TCR sharing, possibly for HLA-related reasons.

The clonotype originates from a human donor with alopecia areata. The material sequenced was CD4+ T cells sorted from blood, taken at week 0.

The CDR3 loop is CSVGLDRDTDTQYF. DNA of the CDR3: TGCAGCGTCGGCCTGGACAGGGACACAGATACGCAGTATTTT. The chain is built from TRBV29-1 and TRBJ2-3, with 8 bases matching TRBD1. The germline V gene encodes CDR1 SQVTM and CDR2 ANQGSEA. This CDR3 has 14 residues. Trimming cost V 6 bases and J 2 bases; bases outside gene matches: 7.